This record concerns one T cell receptor beta chain sequence. The antigen it binds to is not known. Per-base qualities were not stored, and no clone one base away is much larger. The entire isolated RNA was reverse transcribed using the High Capacity cDNA Reverse Transcription Kit, and thus expressed TCRB transcripts were sequenced. Naive, central memory and regulatory T cell samples underwent deep immunoSEQ sequencing, averaging roughly 3.3 million total reads per sample. After sorted cells were lysed in RLT buffer, RNA was extracted with DNase-treated RNeasy Micro or Mini kits, with the choice depending on cell number. To prevent cross-contamination, each cell subset was processed individually, whereas patient and healthy donor samples were processed jointly. Using the immunoSEQ multiplex PCR, TCRB sequences were amplified from cDNA into 87-bp fragments spanning the CDR3 region. Sequencing of the amplicons was performed on the Illumina HiSeq platform. In the original analysis: Synthetic template baselines were used to correct PCR bias computationally, reads within Hamming distance 2 were collapsed, and singletons that could not be merged were discarded. Reads were aligned against IMGT so that V, D and J genes, CDR3 length and insertions or deletions at six rearrangement sites could be assigned. Within each subset, clonotype counts were normalized to the number of sorted cells before true diversity and Gini coefficients were calculated with the tcR R package. Repertoire sharing was quantified using the overlap coefficient calculated on TCRB nucleotide sequences. The clones in this table, taken by TCRdb from immuneACCESS, are in-frame only. Not every clone is retained; where verified, under half of the shortfall comes from an unresolved V gene, and the cause of the rest is unknown. V, J and clone size derive from that table, while D and trimming were established from the DNA sequence. In this sample the table shows some 150,000 clones, approximately 12% of which occur a single time. Of the sample, 2% to 2.5% falls within the top ten clones.

The germline V and J ends show losses of 1 base and 4 bases respectively, and no gene match explains 1 base of the junction. The CDR3 holds 15 amino acids from the cysteine to the phenylalanine. The kept DNA is CDR3 alone, 45 bases in frame from the first base. CDR1 SGDLS and CDR2 YYNGEE were looked up in the germline V gene. Each donor gave one peripheral blood draw, averaging approximately 120 mL, which was collected into heparinised tubes. Naive, central memory, regulatory and stem cell-like memory CD4+ T cells were sorted on a BD FACSAria II using a panel including CD45RO, CCR7, CD25, CD127, CD95 and CD27. All sorted populations exceeded 95% purity. PBMCs were separated immediately by Lymphoprep density gradient centrifugation and were stained directly, without being cultured. Samples were stained and sorted in pairs, with one healthy donor and one patient per experiment, so that batch effects were minimized.

These data originate in a study of beta chain features in type 1 diabetes (dated by TCRdb to 2016 to 2019). Regarding the research as a whole: No differences in mean age, gender distribution, total cell number or subset yield were found between patients and healthy donors. In the study, TCRB repertoires of sorted circulating CD4+ T cell subsets from recently diagnosed type 1 diabetes patients were compared with those of matched healthy donors. A total of 85 million to 140 million sorted cells were examined across all samples, and a strong correlation was observed between cell number per subset and RNA yield. Naive and central memory subsets were obtained from all 30 or so donors, but regulatory and stem cell-like memory subsets were isolated from only 8 patients and roughly 8 healthy donors. General findings and caveats noted by the study authors: In all four CD4+ subsets, TCRB CDR3 length was moderately but significantly shorter in type 1 diabetes patients. Shorter templates might be favored by PCR, yet because patient and control samples were amplified and corrected together, any such skew would affect both groups equally. Because the HLA sub-analyses included only small numbers of individuals, any influence of HLA type on TCRB rearrangement was left unresolved. Sequencing cDNA rather than genomic DNA could over-represent highly expressing activated cells, although activation and CD3 levels did not differ between groups. Naive, central memory and regulatory TCRB repertoires appeared to be more alike among patients than among healthy donors. At VDJ recombination sites, type 1 diabetes patients had fewer insertions and more deleted nucleotides, which implies abnormalities in thymic rearrangement.

Sequencing was done on a sample of central memory CD4+ T cells from blood. The chain is encoded by TRBV9 joined to TRBJ2-1, and TRBD2 matches 11 of the central bases. The clonotype comes from a man aged 18 to 35 in good health. CDR3 sequence: CASSVRLAGYNEQFF. The sequence in DNA is TGTGCCAGCAGCGTACGACTAGCGGGGTACAATGAGCAGTTCTTC.